These 15 T cell receptor beta chains were all obtained from the same sample, sequenced in a study of regulatory T cells in long-lasting Graves disease. Time point meaning: newly diagnosed GD, antithyroid drugs for less than 3 months. RNA extracted from PBMCs served as the sequencing template. Construction of the TCR beta libraries employed iRepertoire HTBI primers in conjunction with Arm-PCR of CDR3 regions. TCRdb processed the multiplex PCR reads anew with MiXCR; each CDR3 protein has one entry. The table records about 440,000 distinct CDR3 sequences, more than 12% of them present only once. These data were also reused for a study on T cells in Graves' hyperthyroidism and ophthalmopathy.

The sequencing used peripheral blood mononuclear cells (PBMCs), collected at new diagnosis, from a patient treated with antithyroid drugs. These TCRs come from a woman aged 25 to 39 with Graves disease.

This clonotype was observed many times. This chain connects TRBV7-3 to TRBJ2-3; 8 positions match TRBD2. V was pared by 5 bases and J by 4 bases, with 8 bases of the junction left unmatched. This CDR3 is built from 15 residues. Germline loops: CDR1 SGHTA, CDR2 FQGTGA. CDR3 in DNA: TGTGCCAGCAGCCTACCCTCAGCGGGAGCAGATACGCAGTATTTT. Residues: CASSLPSAGADTQYF.

This clonotype occurred a few times. This chain connects TRBV2 to TRBJ2-5; 14 positions agree with TRBD2. The CDR3 spans 15 residues. The germline V gene has CDR1 SNHLY and CDR2 FYNNEI. V shed 6 bases and J 5 bases; nucleotides not matched to a gene: 5. CDR3 region: CASRRGTSGSETQYF. In nucleotides, the CDR3 is TGTGCCAGCAGGAGGGGGACTAGCGGGAGTGAGACCCAGTACTTC.

This clonotype was recorded a few times. This rearrangement joins TRBV7-9 to TRBJ2-6; no reliable D call. V lost 7 bases, J lost 0 bases, and 10 bases lay in between. CDR3 length: 15 residues. Germline values: CDR1 SEHNR, CDR2 FQNEAQ (reference sequence). The CDR3 coding sequence is TGTGCCAGCACCGGTCCGCCCTCTGGGGCCAACGTCCTGACTTTC. Protein sequence: CASTGPPSGANVLTF.

This clonotype came up many times. This chain links TRBV12-3 or TRBV12-4 with TRBJ1-5; D unresolved. With 5 bases removed from V and 2 bases from J, the gap between germline ends came to 13 bases. The CDR3 contains 15 residues. This CDR3 reads CASSPTSRGNQPQHF. CDR3 in DNA: TGTGCCAGCAGTCCTACCTCGCGGGGCAATCAGCCCCAGCATTTT.

This clonotype was counted a few times. The chain carries TRBV29-1 and TRBJ2-7; 10 nucleotides line up with TRBD2. The V segment lost 4 bases and the J segment 1 base; nucleotides outside the gene matches: 7. This CDR3 comprises 15 residues. The germline V gene has CDR1 SQVTM and CDR2 ANQGSEA. CDR3 DNA: TGCAGCGTTGCCGGGACTAGCGAGACTTCCTACGAGCAGTACTTC. Encoded protein: CSVAGTSETSYEQYF.

The chain has TRBV24-1 and TRBJ1-2; 8 positions match TRBD1. There are 16 residues in the CDR3. Trimming at V came to 7 bases and at J to 7 bases, leaving 16 bases not matched to a gene. Germline CDR1 KGHDR, CDR2 SFDVKD. CDR3 sequence: CATSSSLTGAVGGYTF. The CDR3 nucleotides read TGTGCCACCAGCTCGTCCTTGACAGGGGCGGTTGGTGGCTACACCTTC.

This clonotype has only a few counts. CDR3 loop: CSASALGYGYTF. The CDR3, as DNA: TGCAGCGCCTCTGCCCTGGGCTATGGCTACACCTTC. The chain links TRBV29-1 to TRBJ1-2; no definite D call. CDR1 and CDR2 from the germline V gene are SQVTM and ANQGSEA. The germline V and J ends were trimmed by 7 bases and 4 bases, with 13 bases remaining between them. This CDR3 region has 12 residues.

Concerning this clonotype itself: Since a much larger clone is just one base distant, this may be a read error. The chain recombines TRBV6-1 with TRBJ2-5; D possibly corresponds to TRBD2 (6 bases). The CDR3 loop spans 14 amino acids. The germline CDR1 and CDR2 sequences are MNHNS and SASEGT. The CDR3 loop reads CATSDRLRGETQCF. CDR3 nucleotide sequence: TGTGCCACCAGTGATCGGCTGCGGGGAGAGACCCAGTGCTTC.

This clonotype was seen only a few times. The gene calls are TRBV9 and TRBJ2-1; 10 nucleotides align to TRBD1. The CDR3 length is 15 residues. The germline gives CDR1 SGDLS, CDR2 YYNGEE. V shed 4 bases, J shed 6 bases, and the junction held 7 bases outside the gene matches. The DNA for the CDR3 is TGTGCCAGCAGCCTGGGACAGGGGACACTCAATGAGCAGTTCTTC. This sequence encodes CASSLGQGTLNEQFF.

At least ten counts were recorded for this clonotype. V gene TRBV2 combines with J gene TRBJ2-1; 9 positions match TRBD2. Germline V gives CDR1 SNHLY, CDR2 FYNNEI. Trimming took 4 bases from V and 7 from J; bases not matched to a gene: 8. The CDR3 runs to 15 residues. The CDR3 loop is CASSGRLAVRNEQFF. CDR3 nucleotide sequence: TGTGCCAGCAGTGGCCGACTAGCGGTACGGAATGAGCAGTTCTTC.

Note on this clonotype: A much larger clone differs from this one at a single base, so this may be a read error. This chain links TRBV28 with TRBJ2-7; tentatively, D is TRBD2 (5 bases). The CDR3 covers 13 residues. The germline CDR1 and CDR2 sequences are MDHEN and SYDVKM. Trimming removed 8 bases at V and 7 bases at J, with 18 bases between. CDR3 sequence: CASGSGGYNEQYF. The CDR3 nucleotides read TGTGCCAGCGGTTCCGGCGGGTACAATGAGCAGTACTTC.

This clonotype was picked up many times. V is TRBV7-2 and J is TRBJ2-7; a weak D match, TRBD1 (5 bases). Germline CDR1 SGHTA, CDR2 FQGNSA. V was shortened by 2 bases and J by 7 bases, with 12 bases between the two germline ends. The CDR3 contains 13 residues. The CDR3 region has the DNA TGTGCCAGCAGCTTACAGGGTCGACGGGAGCAGTACTTC. Its translation is CASSLQGRREQYF.

V usage is TRBV7-9 and J usage is TRBJ1-4; a possible D gene is TRBD1 (5 bases). Germline assignment: CDR1 SEHNR and CDR2 FQNEAQ (reference sequence). CDR3 length: 15 residues. Trimming took 7 bases from V and 4 from J, leaving 16 bases between them. CDR3 sequence (DNA): TGTGCCAGCAACGGGGGGGAACAGCTTAATGAAAAACTGTTTTTT. Protein: CASNGGEQLNEKLFF.

This clonotype has only a few counts. The chain combines TRBV27 with TRBJ1-6, with 7 bases lining up with TRBD1. The CDR3 covers 16 residues. Germline V gives CDR1 MNHEY, CDR2 SMNVEV (reference sequence). V lost 3 bases, J lost 7 bases, and 9 bases stayed unmatched. This chain's CDR3 is CASSFSGGRGNSPLHF. As DNA, the CDR3 is TGTGCCAGCAGTTTCTCAGGGGGAAGGGGGAATTCACCCCTCCACTTT.

This clonotype was counted many times. This sequence joins TRBV30 and TRBJ1-1; D is unclear. Germline lookup yields CDR1 GTSNPN and CDR2 SVGIG (reference sequence). This CDR3 comprises 13 residues. V was trimmed by 0 bases and J by 1 base, leaving 6 bases between them. In DNA form, the CDR3 reads TGTGCCTGGAGTGTACGGAAGAACACTGAAGCTTTCTTT. Its translation is CAWSVRKNTEAFF.